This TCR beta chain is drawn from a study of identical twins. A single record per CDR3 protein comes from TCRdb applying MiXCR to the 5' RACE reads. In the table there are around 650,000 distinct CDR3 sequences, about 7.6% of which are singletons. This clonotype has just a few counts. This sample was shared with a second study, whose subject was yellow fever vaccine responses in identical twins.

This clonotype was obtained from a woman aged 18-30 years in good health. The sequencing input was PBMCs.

CDR3 nucleotides: TGTGCCAGCTCGGACAGGGGTAGCGGCTATGGCTACACCTTC. The encoded protein is CASSDRGSGYGYTF. The chain is built from TRBV18 and TRBJ1-2; 9 bases are shared with TRBD1. Germline V gene data show CDR1 as KGHSH and CDR2 as LQKENI. The CDR3 totals 14 residues. V shed 6 bases and J 4 bases; nucleotides not matched to a gene: 6. The complete variable domain, with remaining parts taken from reference TRBV18 and TRBJ1-2, reads NAGVMQNPRHLVRRRGQEARLRCSPMKGHSHVYWYRQLPEEGLKFMVYLQKENIIDESGMPKERFSAEFPKEGPSILRIQQVVRGDSAAYFCASSDRGSGYGYTFGSGTRLTVV.